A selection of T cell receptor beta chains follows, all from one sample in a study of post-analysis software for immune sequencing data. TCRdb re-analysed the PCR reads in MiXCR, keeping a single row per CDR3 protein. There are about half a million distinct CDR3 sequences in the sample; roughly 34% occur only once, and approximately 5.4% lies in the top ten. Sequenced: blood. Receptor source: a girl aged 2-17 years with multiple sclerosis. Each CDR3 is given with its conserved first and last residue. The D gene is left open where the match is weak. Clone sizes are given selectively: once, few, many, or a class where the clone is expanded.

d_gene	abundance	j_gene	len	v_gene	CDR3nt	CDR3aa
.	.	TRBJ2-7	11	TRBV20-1	TGCAGTGCTAGACGGGGCAACGAGCAGTACTTC	CSARRGNEQYF
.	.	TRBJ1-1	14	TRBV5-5	TGTGCCAGCAGCTTGCAGGTTTGGATCACTGAAGCTTTCTTT	CASSLQVWITEAFF
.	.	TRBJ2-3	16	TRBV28	TGTGCCAGCAGTTTATCCCCTAGCAGCTCCACAGATACGCAGTATTTT	CASSLSPSSSTDTQYF
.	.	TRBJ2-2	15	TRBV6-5	TGTGCCAGCACCTTACGGTGGGCGGGAACCGGGGAGCTGTTTTTT	CASTLRWAGTGELFF
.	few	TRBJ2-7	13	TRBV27	TGTGCCAGCAGTCTCTATGTGGGCTACGAGCAGTACTTC	CASSLYVGYEQYF
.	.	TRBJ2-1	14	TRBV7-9	TGTGCCAGCAGCTCCCCGGCTGTTGGGAATGAGCGGTTCTTC	CASSSPAVGNERFF
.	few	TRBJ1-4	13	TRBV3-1	TGTGCCAGCAGCCAACGAGGAAATGAAAAACTGTTTTTT	CASSQRGNEKLFF
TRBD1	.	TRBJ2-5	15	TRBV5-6	TGTGCCAGCAGCGTTGGGGACAGGGGGGGAGAGACCCAGTACTTC	CASSVGDRGGETQYF
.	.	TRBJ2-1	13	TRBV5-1	TGCGCCAGCAGCCCCCTCACCGGTAATGAGCAGTTCTTC	CASSPLTGNEQFF
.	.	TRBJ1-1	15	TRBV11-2	TGTGCCAGCAGCTCCCCATGGACAGTGAACACTGAAGCTTTCTTT	CASSSPWTVNTEAFF
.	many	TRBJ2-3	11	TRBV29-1	TGCAGCGTTTCACAGACAGATACGCAGTATTTT	CSVSQTDTQYF
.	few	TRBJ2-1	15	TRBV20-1	TGCAGTGCCCGTGCTAGTAGCGCCCACTACAATGAGCAGTTCTTC	CSARASSAHYNEQFF
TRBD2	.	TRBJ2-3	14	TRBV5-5	TGTGCCAGCAGCATGACTAGCGGGGGAACTACGCAGTATTTT	CASSMTSGGTTQYF
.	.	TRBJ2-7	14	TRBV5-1	TGCGCCAGCGCCTCGGACAGCTGGGGTGTCGAGCAGTACTTC	CASASDSWGVEQYF
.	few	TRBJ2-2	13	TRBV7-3	TGTGCCAGCAGCGTTACTAGCATCGGGGAGCTGTTTTTT	CASSVTSIGELFF
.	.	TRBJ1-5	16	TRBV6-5	TGTGCCAGCAGTCCGACCGCAACCTATAGCAATCAGCCCCAGCATTTT	CASSPTATYSNQPQHF
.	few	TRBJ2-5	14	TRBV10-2	TGCGCCAGCAGGGAACTACTAGGGGCGGGGACCCAGTACTTC	CASRELLGAGTQYF
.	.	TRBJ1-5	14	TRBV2	TGTGCCAGCAGCGACTGGGGTTACAATCAGCCCCAGCATTTT	CASSDWGYNQPQHF